This is a list of T cell receptor beta chains from one sample in a study of cytomegalovirus exposure and HLA in healthy donors. Generated by immunoSEQ multiplex PCR, the TCRdb table keeps only in-frame clones and is missing some. This table holds 200,000 to 250,000 clones. Source material: PBMCs. The receptors derive from a woman under 40 in good health and CMV-seropositive. Each CDR3 is given with its conserved first and last residue. A D gene is named only where the DNA matches it firmly. Where a row states a size, it is once, few, many or the class of an expanded clone; other rows omit it.

TRBJ1-2 | TRBV18 | . | . | CASSTGLTNYGYTF | TGTGCCAGCTCAACGGGACTAACGAACTATGGCTACACCTTC
TRBJ1-2 | TRBV29-1 | . | . | CSVLTVNYNYGYTF | TGCAGCGTTCTGACAGTGAACTACAACTATGGCTACACCTTC
TRBJ2-7 | TRBV5-1 | . | . | CASRWETGDDEQYF | TGCGCCAGCAGATGGGAGACAGGAGATGACGAGCAGTACTTC
TRBJ2-7 | TRBV7-9 | . | . | CASSPTGEWFSEQYF | TGTGCCAGCAGCCCCACGGGAGAATGGTTCTCCGAGCAGTACTTC
TRBJ1-2 | TRBV30 | . | . | CAWSSSRVSGTNYGYTF | TGTGCCTGGAGTTCAAGTAGGGTCTCGGGAACTAACTATGGCTACACCTTC
TRBJ1-2 | TRBV12-5 | . | . | CASDNGLLPNGYTF | TGTGCTAGTGATAATGGGCTTCTCCCTAATGGCTACACCTTC
TRBJ2-7 | TRBV2 | . | . | CASSESSGGTYEQYF | TGTGCCAGCAGTGAAAGTTCCGGGGGAACCTACGAGCAGTACTTC
TRBJ2-3 | TRBV11-2 | . | . | CASSFLGGPGVSDTQYF | TGTGCCAGCAGCTTTCTCGGGGGGCCGGGGGTATCAGATACGCAGTATTTT
TRBJ1-5 | TRBV6-1 | . | . | CATEGGQLNQPQHF | TGTGCCACCGAGGGCGGGCAGCTCAATCAGCCCCAGCATTTT
TRBJ2-3 | TRBV9 | . | . | CASSVEGAPTDTQYF | TGTGCCAGCAGCGTAGAAGGGGCCCCCACAGATACGCAGTATTTT
TRBJ1-1 | TRBV25-1 | . | . | CASSRAGGPTEAFF | TGTGCCAGCAGTCGGGCGGGAGGGCCCACTGAAGCTTTCTTT
TRBJ1-5 | TRBV27 | . | TRBD1 | CASKKGQGSNQPQHF | TGTGCCAGCAAAAAGGGACAGGGGTCCAACCAGCCCCAGCATTTT
TRBJ1-2 | TRBV19 | . | . | CARRREKNRDPFYYGYTF | TGTGCCAGGAGGAGAGAGAAAAACAGGGATCCCTTTTACTATGGCTACACCTTC
TRBJ2-7 | TRBV2 | . | . | CASSVRDSGGRYF | TGTGCCAGCAGTGTGCGGGACTCCGGAGGTCGGTACTTC
TRBJ2-7 | TRBV7-2 | . | TRBD2 | CASSYWTSRYEQYF | TGTGCCAGCAGCTATTGGACTAGCAGGTACGAGCAGTACTTC
TRBJ1-1 | TRBV29-1 | . | . | CSVVPRGSDTEAFF | TGCAGCGTTGTACCTCGCGGGTCGGACACTGAAGCTTTCTTT
TRBJ1-2 | TRBV18 | . | . | CASSREGGAVVGNYGYTF | TGTGCCAGCTCGAGGGAGGGAGGGGCAGTCGTTGGAAACTATGGCTACACCTTC
TRBJ2-1 | TRBV29-1 | . | TRBD2 | CSVVTGRPANEQFF | TGCAGCGTTGTTACCGGGAGGCCGGCCAATGAGCAGTTCTTC
TRBJ2-7 | TRBV20-1 | . | . | CSARAGYEQYF | TGCAGTGCTAGAGCAGGGTACGAGCAGTACTTC
TRBJ2-1 | TRBV5-1 | . | . | CASSLAGRGEQFF | TGCGCCAGCAGCTTGGCTGGACGGGGTGAGCAGTTCTTC
TRBJ1-1 | TRBV5-1 | . | TRBD1 | CASSLAGQATEAFF | TGCGCCAGCAGCTTGGCGGGACAGGCCACTGAAGCTTTCTTT
TRBJ1-6 | TRBV10-2 | . | TRBD1 | CASRDDRGASPLHF | TGCGCCAGCAGGGATGACAGGGGTGCTTCACCCCTCCACTTT
TRBJ1-5 | TRBV30 | . | . | CAWTEDGINQPQHF | TGTGCCTGGACGGAGGACGGAATTAATCAGCCCCAGCATTTT
TRBJ2-5 | TRBV7-7 | . | . | CASSLTRQETQYF | TGTGCCAGCAGCTTAACCAGGCAAGAGACCCAGTACTTC
TRBJ2-7 | TRBV7-2 | . | . | CASSLRVIYEQYF | TGTGCCAGCAGCCTCCGGGTCATCTACGAGCAGTACTTC
TRBJ1-3 | TRBV6-1 | . | . | CASMRVLGGGNTIYF | TGTGCCAGCATGAGGGTTCTGGGAGGTGGAAACACCATATATTTT
TRBJ2-7 | TRBV4-1 | . | TRBD1 | CASSQVQGFVYEQYF | TGCGCCAGCAGCCAAGTACAGGGGTTCGTCTACGAGCAGTACTTC
TRBJ1-5 | TRBV5-1 | . | TRBD1 | CASSLEGQGGQPQHF | TGCGCCAGCAGCTTGGAGGGACAGGGTGGCCAGCCCCAGCATTTT
TRBJ2-7 | TRBV9 | . | . | CASSVGGASSGEQYF | TGTGCCAGCAGCGTCGGAGGGGCTAGTTCGGGCGAGCAGTACTTC
TRBJ1-2 | TRBV18 | . | . | CASSPLGAGNYGYTF | TGTGCCAGCTCACCACTCGGCGCAGGGAACTATGGCTACACCTTC
TRBJ2-3 | TRBV29-1 | . | TRBD2 | CSVEGSGGPDTQYF | TGCAGCGTTGAAGGTAGCGGGGGGCCAGATACGCAGTATTTT
TRBJ2-2 | TRBV11-1 | . | . | CASSLWRSNTGELFF | TGTGCCAGCAGCTTATGGAGATCGAACACCGGGGAGCTGTTTTTT
TRBJ2-7 | TRBV29-1 | . | TRBD1 | CSVVTGGLEQYF | TGCAGCGTCGTTACAGGGGGTCTCGAGCAGTACTTC
TRBJ2-1 | TRBV2 | . | TRBD2 | CASSDDLAGAYNEQFF | TGTGCCAGCAGTGACGACCTAGCGGGAGCATACAATGAGCAGTTCTTC
TRBJ2-5 | TRBV29-1 | . | . | CSAGQAAGETQYF | TGCAGCGCTGGACAGGCGGCGGGGGAGACCCAGTACTTC
TRBJ2-7 | TRBV2 | . | TRBD2 | CASRSGTSPEQYF | TGTGCCAGCAGATCCGGGACTAGTCCCGAGCAGTACTTC
TRBJ2-2 | TRBV18 | . | . | CASSPGHANTGELFF | TGTGCCAGCTCACCGGGCCACGCGAACACCGGGGAGCTGTTTTTT
TRBJ2-2 | TRBV7-2 | . | TRBD2 | CASSPSRGRPQGNTGELFF | TGTGCCAGCAGCCCGTCGCGCGGGAGGCCCCAAGGGAACACCGGGGAGCTGTTTTTT
TRBJ1-6 | TRBV6-5 | . | TRBD1 | CASSPRDRESSPLHF | TGTGCCAGCAGCCCCCGGGACAGGGAATCTTCACCCCTCCACTTT
TRBJ2-3 | TRBV29-1 | . | TRBD1 | CSVERLGGSSTDTQYF | TGCAGCGTTGAACGGCTAGGGGGCTCTAGCACAGATACGCAGTATTTT
TRBJ1-5 | TRBV6-1 | . | TRBD1 | CASSAGQGSQPQHF | TGTGCCAGCAGTGCGGGACAGGGATCACAGCCCCAGCATTTT
TRBJ1-2 | TRBV14 | . | TRBD1 | CASSHGTGDDYGYTF | TGTGCCAGCAGCCACGGGACAGGGGATGACTATGGCTACACCTTC
TRBJ2-5 | TRBV10-3 | . | . | CAISEPGRGFWQYF | TGTGCCATCAGTGAGCCTGGGAGAGGGTTTTGGCAGTACTTC
TRBJ1-3 | TRBV7-9 | . | . | CASSPRTVGNTIYF | TGTGCCAGCAGCCCTAGGACAGTAGGAAACACCATATATTTT
TRBJ1-3 | TRBV10-2 | large | . | CASRSDSSGNTIYF | TGCGCCAGCAGGTCGGACAGCTCTGGAAACACCATATATTTT
TRBJ2-7 | TRBV30 | . | TRBD1 | CAWSRRGDRASYEQYF | TGTGCCTGGAGTCGCCGCGGGGACAGGGCCTCCTACGAGCAGTACTTC
TRBJ2-7 | TRBV27 | . | TRBD2 | CASSLHLVAGGSYEQYF | TGTGCCAGCAGTCTCCACTTGGTAGCGGGAGGTTCCTACGAGCAGTACTTC
TRBJ1-1 | TRBV5-6 | . | . | CASSLGSEAFF | TGTGCCAGCAGCTTGGGTTCAGAAGCTTTCTTT
TRBJ1-1 | TRBV11-2 | . | TRBD1 | CASSPDGTGGTEAFF | TGTGCCAGCAGCCCAGACGGGACAGGGGGCACTGAAGCTTTCTTT
TRBJ2-7 | TRBV18 | . | TRBD1 | CASSPRTGRTYEQYF | TGTGCCAGCTCACCAAGGACAGGCAGAACCTACGAGCAGTACTTC
TRBJ1-6 | TRBV7-9 | . | . | CASSRGGNSPLHF | TGTGCCAGCAGTCGCGGGGGGAATTCACCCCTCCACTTT
TRBJ1-1 | TRBV9 | . | . | CASSGGTEAFF | TGTGCCAGCAGCGGCGGTACTGAAGCTTTCTTT